Given below is one T cell receptor beta chain in context. CDR1 is SGHRS, CDR2 YFSETQ, per germline. The CDR3 is 18 residues long. With 4 bases clipped from V and 7 bases from J, the junction kept 18 bases outside the gene matches. The data derive from a study of TIL therapy for anti-PD-1-resistant metastatic lung cancer. Background on the study: Median tumor PD-L1 proportion score was approximately 5.7%. Most patients had lung adenocarcinoma.

This was the immunoSEQ v3 assay. Libraries were sequenced to approximately 2 million read pairs (survey) or roughly 5-6.5 million (deep). Assay used: immunoSEQ multiplex PCR; TCRdb lists only in-frame clones, some missing. The sample records tens of thousands of clones, about two thirds being singletons. Time point described: pre-treatment sample, taken before nivolumab and TIL therapy. Pleural nodules or supraclavicular lymph nodes made up most of the excised metastases sampled. The specimen was tumor tissue, collected at baseline. This receptor was taken from a person between 25 and 79 years old with non-small cell lung cancer. The gene calls are TRBV5-1 and TRBJ2-2, with 8 bases aligning to TRBD2. The CDR3 reads CASSGPRGLASPNGELFF. The CDR3 bases are TGCGCCAGCAGCGGCCCTCGCGGACTAGCTAGCCCCAACGGGGAGCTGTTTTTT.